Listed below are T cell receptor beta chains from one sample, sequenced in a study of shared clonotypes between healthy human individuals. TCRdb's copy holds only in-frame clones and misses some; the assay was immunoSEQ multiplex PCR. The table lists millions of clones, 85% to 95% of them singletons. The sequencing sample was made of naive CD4+ T cells sorted from blood. The source is a man younger than 30 in good health. Both conserved end residues are part of each CDR3. D genes are given only for firm matches. Clone size is given for some rows only: seen once, a few or many times, or a class if the clone is expanded.

V gene: TRBV28; clone size: NA; D gene: TRBD2; J gene: TRBJ2-3; CDR3 protein: CASRSGPSGSTDTQYF; CDR3 DNA: TGTGCCAGCAGGTCCGGTCCTAGCGGTAGCACAGATACGCAGTATTTT
V gene: TRBV6-1; clone size: NA; D gene: TRBD2; J gene: TRBJ2-1; CDR3 protein: CASKSGTSYNEQFF; CDR3 DNA: TGTGCCAGCAAGAGCGGGACCTCCTACAATGAGCAGTTCTTC
V gene: TRBV6-1; clone size: NA; D gene: NA; J gene: TRBJ1-5; CDR3 protein: CASSETSNQPQHF; CDR3 DNA: TGTGCCAGCAGTGAAACTTCTAATCAGCCCCAGCATTTT
V gene: TRBV2; clone size: NA; D gene: TRBD1; J gene: TRBJ1-2; CDR3 protein: CASRQGGLFYGYTF; CDR3 DNA: TGTGCCAGCAGACAGGGGGGACTCTTTTATGGCTACACCTTC
V gene: TRBV28; clone size: NA; D gene: NA; J gene: TRBJ2-7; CDR3 protein: CASTPGLRSSYEQYF; CDR3 DNA: TGTGCCAGCACCCCGGGACTTAGGAGCTCCTACGAGCAGTACTTC
V gene: TRBV6-1; clone size: NA; D gene: NA; J gene: TRBJ1-4; CDR3 protein: CASVGEGKLFF; CDR3 DNA: TGTGCCAGCGTCGGGGAGGGAAAACTGTTTTTT
V gene: TRBV7-2; clone size: NA; D gene: NA; J gene: TRBJ2-2; CDR3 protein: CASSYGRLPGLFF; CDR3 DNA: TGTGCCAGCAGCTATGGGAGGCTCCCGGGGCTGTTTTTT
V gene: TRBV3-2; clone size: few; D gene: NA; J gene: TRBJ1-3; CDR3 protein: CASSQGNF; CDR3 DNA: TGTGCCAGCAGCCAAGGAAATTTT
V gene: TRBV7-9; clone size: NA; D gene: NA; J gene: TRBJ1-2; CDR3 protein: CASSSTGSVHGYTF; CDR3 DNA: TGTGCCAGCAGCTCCACAGGGTCCGTACATGGCTACACCTTC
V gene: TRBV5-4; clone size: NA; D gene: NA; J gene: TRBJ1-5; CDR3 protein: CASSSGGQPQHF; CDR3 DNA: TGTGCCAGCAGCTCGGGGGGGCAGCCCCAGCATTTT
V gene: TRBV20-1; clone size: NA; D gene: NA; J gene: TRBJ2-5; CDR3 protein: CSARAIETQYF; CDR3 DNA: TGCAGTGCTAGAGCTATAGAGACCCAGTACTTC
V gene: TRBV7-9; clone size: NA; D gene: NA; J gene: TRBJ1-2; CDR3 protein: CASSVDGTYGYTF; CDR3 DNA: TGTGCCAGCAGCGTCGACGGAACCTATGGCTACACCTTC
V gene: TRBV7-2; clone size: NA; D gene: NA; J gene: TRBJ2-5; CDR3 protein: CASSLGGSAKETQYF; CDR3 DNA: TGTGCCAGCAGCTTAGGGGGCAGCGCTAAAGAGACCCAGTACTTC
V gene: TRBV7-2; clone size: NA; D gene: NA; J gene: TRBJ1-2; CDR3 protein: CASSPSGGYAGNYGYTF; CDR3 DNA: TGTGCCAGCAGCCCCAGTGGGGGTTACGCAGGGAACTATGGCTACACCTTC
V gene: TRBV5-6; clone size: NA; D gene: NA; J gene: TRBJ1-2; CDR3 protein: CASSLAPVNYGYTF; CDR3 DNA: TGTGCCAGCAGCTTGGCGCCAGTTAACTATGGCTACACCTTC
V gene: TRBV30; clone size: NA; D gene: TRBD2; J gene: TRBJ2-3; CDR3 protein: CAWQREGRGTTQYF; CDR3 DNA: TGTGCCTGGCAGCGGGAGGGCCGAGGAACTACGCAGTATTTT
V gene: TRBV6-5; clone size: NA; D gene: NA; J gene: TRBJ1-1; CDR3 protein: CASSYGQITEAFF; CDR3 DNA: TGTGCCAGCAGTTACGGACAGATCACTGAAGCTTTCTTT